Following are 27 T cell receptor beta chains from one sample sequenced in a study of CD8 T cells in ankylosing spondylitis. TCRdb re-called the 5' RACE reads through MiXCR, storing one row per CDR3 protein. The sample has more than 300,000 distinct CDR3 sequences, around a tenth seen once. Sample: blood, either unsorted or a sorted T cell fraction (not recorded which). Receptor source: a female donor with ankylosing spondylitis or in good health (not recorded which).

This clonotype was counted ten times or more. The chain uses TRBV20-1 and TRBJ2-2; D is perhaps TRBD1 (5 bases). The V and J ends lost 3 bases and 6 bases respectively, with 14 bases between them. Germline-derived CDR1 and CDR2 are DFQATT and SNEGSKA (reference sequence). The CDR3 runs 14 residues. The CDR3 DNA follows: TGCAGTGCTAGTTCCCCAGGGCCTCCCGGGGAGCTGTTTTTT. This gives the protein CSASSPGPPGELFF.

This clonotype came up many times. The chain combines TRBV29-1 with TRBJ2-1; possible D gene TRBD1, 6 bases. This CDR3 has 14 residues. Trimming cost V 6 bases and J 9 bases, with 21 bases left between them. Germline V gives CDR1 SQVTM, CDR2 ANQGSEA. CDR3 sequence (DNA): TGCAGCGTCCACCCCAGGGTCCGAGGGGGTGAGCAGTTCTTC. It is translated as CSVHPRVRGGEQFF.

This clonotype has a count of ten or more. This chain connects TRBV20-1 to TRBJ2-6; D unclear. This CDR3 is built from 12 residues. From germline, CDR1 is DFQATT and CDR2 SNEGSKA (reference sequence). Trimming took off 5 bases at V and 1 base at J, with 3 bases between the two ends. CDR3 in DNA: TGCAGTGCTGGATCTGGGGCCAACGTCCTGACTTTC. Protein: CSAGSGANVLTF.

This clonotype was found a few times. This chain links TRBV7-2 with TRBJ2-7; 13 nucleotides line up with TRBD2. CDR1 is SGHTA and CDR2 is FQGNSA in the germline V gene. V was pared by 4 bases and J by 7 bases, with 7 bases of the junction left unmatched. The CDR3 spans 15 residues. The CDR3 DNA reads as TGTGCCAGCAGCTCCTCGGGACTAGCGGGATTAGAGCAGTACTTC. Its protein product is CASSSSGLAGLEQYF.

There are a few counts of this clonotype. The chain links TRBV5-1 to TRBJ2-2, with TRBD2 matching 14 bases. Germline V gives CDR1 SGHRS, CDR2 YFSETQ. The CDR3 totals 15 residues. J was trimmed by 5 bases and V by 4 bases; bases with no gene match: 1. The chain's CDR3 is CASSRLAGGTGELFF. In nucleotides, the CDR3 is TGCGCCAGCAGCCGACTAGCGGGAGGGACCGGGGAGCTGTTTTTT.

At least ten counts were recorded for this clonotype. V is TRBV12-3 or TRBV12-4 and J is TRBJ1-5; 9 nucleotides agree with TRBD1. CDR3 length equals 15 residues. Trimming took 5 bases from V and 4 from J; bases not matched to a gene: 6. For the CDR3, the DNA is TGTGCCAGCAGTAGACAGGGGGAGGGTAATCAGCCCCAGCATTTT. As protein: CASSRQGEGNQPQHF.

This clonotype has only a few counts. This chain connects TRBV6-2 or TRBV6-3 to TRBJ1-5; 9 bases align to TRBD1. The CDR3 length is 15 residues. The germline V gene has CDR1 MNHEY and CDR2 SVGEGT. V lost 1 base and J lost 4; bases outside the gene matches: 2. CDR3 sequence (DNA): TGTGCCAGCAGTTACTGGACAGGGGAAAATCAGCCCCAGCATTTT. Protein: CASSYWTGENQPQHF.

The sample holds many counts of this clonotype. The chain recombines TRBV5-1 with TRBJ1-1; D is uncertain. V was trimmed by 0 bases and J by 5 bases, leaving 14 bases between them. Germline lookup yields CDR1 SGHRS and CDR2 YFSETQ. The CDR3 is 15 amino acids. CDR3 sequence: CASSLVPSAGTEAFF. DNA of the CDR3: TGCGCCAGCAGCTTGGTTCCCTCCGCGGGGACTGAAGCTTTCTTT.

At least ten counts were recorded for this clonotype. This rearrangement joins TRBV7-8 to TRBJ2-3, with 14 bases identical to TRBD2. CDR3 length: 17 amino acids. In germline, CDR1 is SGHVS, CDR2 FQNEAQ. Trimming at V came to 2 bases and at J to 4 bases, leaving 5 bases not matched to a gene. The CDR3 DNA is TGTGCCAGCAGCTTACTGACTAGCGGGAGGGCCTCAGATACGCAGTATTTT. Its translation: CASSLLTSGRASDTQYF.

This clonotype was seen many times. CDR3 coding DNA: TGCAGTGTTGTATCAGGGAGTTACTCTGGAAACACCATATATTTT. The encoded protein is CSVVSGSYSGNTIYF. This rearrangement joins TRBV20-1 to TRBJ1-3, with D possibly being TRBD1 (5 bases). CDR1 DFQATT and CDR2 SNEGSKA come from the germline V gene (reference sequence). CDR3 length: 15 amino acids. Trimming took off 7 bases at V and 0 bases at J, with 16 bases between the two ends.

This clonotype came up a few times. The V and J genes are TRBV20-1 and TRBJ1-2; the D gene is possibly TRBD1 (5 bases). The CDR3 totals 13 residues. Between the trimmed V and J ends, which lost 1 base and 4 bases, there was a span of 10 bases. Germline assignment: CDR1 DFQATT and CDR2 SNEGSKA (reference sequence). CDR3 coding DNA: TGCAGTGCTAGAGGGGGGGATAGCTATGGCTACACCTTC. Its translation is CSARGGDSYGYTF.

The table lists this clonotype with many counts. The chain combines TRBV5-1 with TRBJ2-2; D is unclear. The CDR3 loop spans 15 amino acids. Trimming took off 0 bases at V and 7 bases at J, with 13 bases between the two ends. The germline V gene has CDR1 SGHRS and CDR2 YFSETQ. DNA for the CDR3: TGCGCCAGCAGCTTGGAGGCTCGGCACGGCGGGGAGCTGTTTTTT. This translates into CASSLEARHGGELFF.

This clonotype was detected ten times or more. The V call is TRBV29-1, the J call TRBJ2-2; possible D gene TRBD1, 5 bases. The V gene lost 2 bases and the J gene lost 5 bases, with 9 bases spanning the gap. CDR3 length equals 13 residues. CDR1 is SQVTM, CDR2 ANQGSEA, per germline. Written as DNA, the CDR3 is TGCAGCGTTGAAAGGCAGGGAACCGGGGAGCTGTTTTTT. Protein sequence: CSVERQGTGELFF.

The count of this clonotype is one. V and J are TRBV7-2 and TRBJ2-3; D gene unclear. The CDR3 consists of 14 residues. From germline, CDR1 is SGHTA and CDR2 FQGNSA. Trimming pared 5 bases from V and 0 bases from J, leaving 9 bases between. CDR3 sequence reads: CASSNSLSTDTQYF. For the CDR3, the DNA is TGTGCCAGCAGCAATAGTCTGAGCACAGATACGCAGTATTTT.

This clonotype was observed many times. This chain joins TRBV5-1 and TRBJ2-7; no reliable D call. This CDR3 has 14 residues. CDR1 is SGHRS, CDR2 YFSETQ, per germline. Trimming stripped 4 bases from V and 3 bases from J, with 14 bases between. CDR3 region: CASSPSGGFYEQYF. The CDR3 DNA follows: TGCGCCAGCAGCCCCTCCGGCGGATTCTACGAGCAGTACTTC.

This clonotype was counted ten times or more. V usage is TRBV25-1 and J usage is TRBJ1-6, with 8 bases identical to TRBD1. The germline V gene encodes CDR1 MGHDK and CDR2 SYGVNS. V lost 1 base, J lost 7 bases, and 3 bases stayed unmatched. This CDR3 comprises 15 residues. The CDR3 DNA sequence: TGTGCCAGCAGTGAATTCGCAGGGGGCAATTCACCCCTCCACTTT. Its protein is CASSEFAGGNSPLHF.

In this sample, this clonotype turned up a few times. The chain links TRBV6-2 or TRBV6-3 to TRBJ2-7, with 9 nucleotides matching TRBD1. Germline CDR1 reads MNHEY; CDR2 reads SVGEGT. The CDR3 totals 16 residues. Unmatched junction bases numbered 13, after V lost 6 bases and J lost 4 bases. CDR3 amino acids: CASRQQTSGTGYEQYF. CDR3 DNA sequence: TGTGCCAGCAGACAACAAACCTCCGGGACAGGGTACGAGCAGTACTTC.

This clonotype has a handful of counts. This chain links TRBV27 with TRBJ1-2, with D tentatively TRBD1 (6 bases). The V end was cut by 4 bases, the J end by 12 bases, with 18 bases between. Germline assignment: CDR1 MNHEY and CDR2 SMNVEV (reference sequence). This CDR3 has 13 amino acids. The CDR3 bases are TGTGCCAGCAGTTCTGCTACAGGGTCGTGGGACACCTTC. Amino acid sequence: CASSSATGSWDTF.

Ten or more counts support this clonotype. The rearrangement links TRBV20-1 to TRBJ2-6; D not resolved. CDR3 length equals 15 residues. Germline V gene sequence: CDR1 DFQATT, CDR2 SNEGSKA (reference sequence). V was pared by 0 bases and J by 0 bases, with 6 bases between. As DNA, the CDR3 is TGCAGTGCTAGAGAAGGTAGCTCTGGGGCCAACGTCCTGACTTTC. It yields the protein CSAREGSSGANVLTF.

At least ten counts were recorded for this clonotype. This chain joins TRBV6-2 or TRBV6-3 and TRBJ1-1; maybe TRBD1 (5 bases). The CDR3 totals 13 residues. V was shortened by 7 bases and J by 5 bases, with 14 bases between the two germline ends. Germline-derived CDR1 and CDR2 are MNHEY and SVGEGT. In DNA form, the CDR3 reads TGTGCCAGCACACTAGCAGGGAGGACTGAAGCTTTCTTT. It specifies CASTLAGRTEAFF.

This chain joins TRBV4-2 and TRBJ2-3, with D perhaps TRBD2 (5 bases). The germline CDR1 and CDR2 sequences are LGHNA and YNFKEQ. CDR3 size: 15 residues. V was cut by 3 bases and J by 4 bases, with 14 bases left in between. This CDR3 reads CASSHRLEGPDTQYF. For the CDR3, the DNA is TGTGCCAGCAGCCATCGCTTAGAGGGCCCAGATACGCAGTATTTT.

Points on this clonotype: A much larger clonotype is one base distant, so this may be a read error. The chain links TRBV20-1 to TRBJ2-1; possibly TRBD1 for D (5 bases). The ends were cut back, 6 bases at V and 5 bases at J, with 14 bases in the middle. From germline, CDR1 is DFQATT and CDR2 SNEGSKA (reference sequence). This CDR3 comprises 13 residues. This chain's CDR3 is CSAGQGRHNEQFF. The CDR3 coding sequence is TGCAGTGCGGGGCAGGGTAGACACAATGAGCAGTTCTTC.

This clonotype showed up just a few times. J is TRBJ2-1 and V is TRBV12-3 or TRBV12-4; no definite D call. Trimming cost V 7 bases and J 9 bases, with 19 bases left between them. CDR3 length: 14 residues. DNA for the CDR3: TGTGCCAGCACCCTAACGACCCTTTCCAGTGAGCAGTTCTTC. Protein product: CASTLTTLSSEQFF.

This clonotype was found many times. The V gene is TRBV24-1, the J gene TRBJ2-5; TRBD1 matches 10 bases. This CDR3 comprises 16 residues. Trimming removed 4 bases from V and 6 bases from J; junction bases left unmatched: 10. Per the germline V gene, CDR1 is KGHDR and CDR2 is SFDVKD. CDR3 amino acids: CATSDESGTGVQTQYF. CDR3 coding DNA: TGTGCCACCAGTGACGAATCCGGGACAGGGGTCCAGACCCAGTACTTC.

This clonotype was seen ten or more times. The chain combines TRBV5-6 with TRBJ2-5, with 8 bases aligning to TRBD2. The CDR3 extends over 15 amino acids. In germline, CDR1 is SGHDT, CDR2 YYEEEE. The junction had 2 bases not matched to a gene; V was cut back by 0 bases and J by 1 base. The CDR3 loop reads CASSLGRGVQETQYF. The DNA of the CDR3 is TGTGCCAGCAGCTTGGGGCGGGGGGTCCAAGAGACCCAGTACTTC.

This clonotype appeared a single time. The chain uses TRBV10-1 and TRBJ2-2, with 7 nucleotides matching TRBD1. This CDR3 is 15 amino acids long. The germline V gene has CDR1 WNHNN and CDR2 SYGVQD (reference sequence). V was clipped by 9 bases and J by 3 bases; unmatched bases: 10. CDR3 DNA sequence: TGCGCCAGTATGACAGGGACCGGTTACACCGGGGAGCTGTTTTTT. Its protein product is CASMTGTGYTGELFF.

This clonotype has a count of ten or more. V gene TRBV12-3 or TRBV12-4 combines with J gene TRBJ2-3; TRBD1 aligns across 8 bases. This CDR3 contains 16 residues. Trimming cost V 6 bases and J 0 bases; bases outside gene matches: 8. In DNA form, the CDR3 reads TGTGCCAGCAGCCAGGACAGGGCACCTAGCACAGATACGCAGTATTTT. This gives the protein CASSQDRAPSTDTQYF.